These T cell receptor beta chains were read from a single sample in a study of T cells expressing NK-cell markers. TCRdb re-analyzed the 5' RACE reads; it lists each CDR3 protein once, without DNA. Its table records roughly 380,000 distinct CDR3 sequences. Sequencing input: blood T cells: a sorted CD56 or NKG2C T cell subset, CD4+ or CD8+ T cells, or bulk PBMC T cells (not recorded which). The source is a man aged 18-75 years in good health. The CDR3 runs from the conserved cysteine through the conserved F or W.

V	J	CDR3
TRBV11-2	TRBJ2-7	CASSFLKREQYF
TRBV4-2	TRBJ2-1	CASSLAGDSYNEQFF
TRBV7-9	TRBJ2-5	CASSLGRTDQETQYF
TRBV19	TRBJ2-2	CASMTEPRRGELFF
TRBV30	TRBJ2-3	CAWSGGAPDTQYF
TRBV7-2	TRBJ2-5	CASSPRWTTQETQYF
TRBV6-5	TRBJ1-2	CASSYLTGASNYGYTF
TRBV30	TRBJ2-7	CAWIGGTGLGEQYF
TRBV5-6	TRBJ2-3	CASSSEFSSGLADTQYF
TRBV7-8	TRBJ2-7	CASSSARIAGGPDEQYF
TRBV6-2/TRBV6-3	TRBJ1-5	CASSYSPFGSNQPQHF
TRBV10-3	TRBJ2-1	CAISESWGSNEQFF
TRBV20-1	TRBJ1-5	CSARTGEAYNQPQHF
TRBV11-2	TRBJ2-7	CASSLVGRVSYEQYF
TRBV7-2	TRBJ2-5	CASSLGQGAAETQYF
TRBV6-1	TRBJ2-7	CASRDLHLSSYEQYF
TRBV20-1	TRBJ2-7	CSASGPGTGGEAEQYF
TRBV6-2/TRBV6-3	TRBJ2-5	CASSDPLLAREETQYF
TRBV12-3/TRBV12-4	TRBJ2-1	CASSLARDHGRNEQFF
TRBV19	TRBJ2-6	CASSLTSYSGANVLTF
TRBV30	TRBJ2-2	CARSVGGFAPGGELFF
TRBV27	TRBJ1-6	CASSLTWGLDSPLHF
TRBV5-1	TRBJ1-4	CASSLGHRATNEKLFF
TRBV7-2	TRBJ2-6	CASGGQVSSGANVLTF
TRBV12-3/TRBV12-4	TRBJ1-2	CASSLASKNYGYTF
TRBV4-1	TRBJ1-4	CASSQDPPRINEKLFF
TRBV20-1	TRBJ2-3	CSARDPQGGGLSTDTQYF
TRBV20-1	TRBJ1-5	CSAVPGGRSNQPQHF
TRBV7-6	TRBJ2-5	CASSVREGRAQYF
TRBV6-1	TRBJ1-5	CASDRGNYQPQHF
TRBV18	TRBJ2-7	CASSPDRDMQYF
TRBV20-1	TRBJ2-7	CSAPGQRQNYEQYF
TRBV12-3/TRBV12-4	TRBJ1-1	CASSLYRKGGKWSAFF
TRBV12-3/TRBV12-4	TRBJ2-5	CASSPGYMNVKTQYF
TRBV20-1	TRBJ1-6	CSATIGGRSALHF
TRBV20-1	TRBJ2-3	CSAIRLVETDTQYF
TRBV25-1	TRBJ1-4	CASSGRNQGAGEKLFF
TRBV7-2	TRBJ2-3	CASSTLAGGPTDTQYF
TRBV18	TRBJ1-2	CASSPNKGGYTF
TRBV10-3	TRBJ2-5	CAISESLALQETQYF
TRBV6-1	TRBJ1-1	CASRKQGGYTEAFF
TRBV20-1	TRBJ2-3	CSARVGTGGAVFLTDTQYF
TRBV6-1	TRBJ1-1	CATISNWAEAFF
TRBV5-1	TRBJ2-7	CASSLAYQGSLGQYF
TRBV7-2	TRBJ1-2	CASSDRATYGYTF
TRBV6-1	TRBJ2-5	CASSGTSGVQTQYF
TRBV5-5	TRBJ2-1	CASSSGELPNNEQFF
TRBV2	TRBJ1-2	CASSDIVRGSYGYTF
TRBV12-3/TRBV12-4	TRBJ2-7	CASSRVERTTGQYF
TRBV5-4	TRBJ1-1	CASRRDLVENTEAFF
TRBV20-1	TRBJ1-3	CSATRQGDGNTIYF
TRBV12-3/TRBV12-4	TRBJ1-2	CASSLSRADNYGYTF
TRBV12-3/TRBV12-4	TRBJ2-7	CASSSADKYSYEQYF